The TCR beta chain described here comes from a study of blood T cell repertoires in COVID-19. The ends were cut back, 3 bases at V and 7 bases at J, with 9 bases in the middle. The CDR3 has 12 amino acids. Germline CDR1 and CDR2: MGHDK and SYGVNS. Sequencing used immunoSEQ multiplex PCR; TCRdb keeps in-frame clones, though not all of them. The sample records around 190,000 clones, 70% to 85% being singletons. This clonotype was sampled from a human donor in a cohort sampled during active COVID-19. This chain connects TRBV25-1 to TRBJ1-2, with no clear D. The specimen sequenced was peripheral blood. Here the CDR3 reads CASSDSSGGYTF. For the CDR3, the DNA is TGTGCCAGCAGTGATTCATCAGGTGGCTACACCTTC.